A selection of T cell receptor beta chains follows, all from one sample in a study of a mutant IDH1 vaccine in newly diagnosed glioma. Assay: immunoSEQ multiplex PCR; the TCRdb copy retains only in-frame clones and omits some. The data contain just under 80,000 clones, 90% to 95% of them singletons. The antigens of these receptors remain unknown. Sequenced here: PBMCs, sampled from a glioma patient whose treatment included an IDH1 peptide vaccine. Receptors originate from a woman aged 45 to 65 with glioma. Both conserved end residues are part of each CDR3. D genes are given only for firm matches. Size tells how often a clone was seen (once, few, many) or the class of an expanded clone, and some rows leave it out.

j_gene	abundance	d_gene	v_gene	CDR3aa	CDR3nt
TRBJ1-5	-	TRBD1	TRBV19	CASSPITGGAGQPQHF	TGTGCCAGTAGCCCTATCACAGGGGGCGCGGGTCAGCCCCAGCATTTT
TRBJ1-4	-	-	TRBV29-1	CSVAAGTNEKLFF	TGCAGCGTTGCCGCGGGCACTAATGAAAAACTGTTTTTT
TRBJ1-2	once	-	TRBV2	CASSRTHGNYGYTF	TGTGCCAGCAGTAGAACACATGGGAACTATGGCTACACCTTC
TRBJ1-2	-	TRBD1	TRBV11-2	CASSFRDRLGYTF	TGTGCCAGCAGCTTTAGGGACAGATTAGGCTACACCTTC
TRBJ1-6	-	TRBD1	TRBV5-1	CASSSDRGNSPLHF	TGCGCCAGCAGCTCCGACAGGGGGAATTCACCCCTCCACTTT
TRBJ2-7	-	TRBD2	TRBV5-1	CASSLPLAGVSYEQYF	TGCGCCAGCAGCTTGCCACTAGCGGGAGTTTCCTACGAGCAGTACTTC
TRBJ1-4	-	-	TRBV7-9	CASSFGQFNEKLFF	TGTGCCAGCAGCTTTGGGCAGTTTAATGAAAAACTGTTTTTT
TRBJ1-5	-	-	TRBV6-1	CAGQGGSNQPQHF	TGTGCCGGCCAGGGCGGGAGCAATCAGCCCCAGCATTTT
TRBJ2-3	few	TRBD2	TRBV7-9	CASSARTSGRWGTQYF	TGTGCCAGCAGCGCACGGACTAGCGGGAGGTGGGGTACGCAGTATTTT
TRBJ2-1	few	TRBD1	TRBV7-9	CASSSGQGRNEQFF	TGTGCCAGCAGCTCCGGACAGGGGAGGAATGAGCAGTTCTTC
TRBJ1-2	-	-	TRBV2	CASSEEGSYGYTF	TGTGCCAGCAGTGAAGAGGGGTCCTATGGCTACACCTTC
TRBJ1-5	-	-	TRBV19	CASSIDRPDQPQHF	TGTGCCAGTAGTATAGACAGGCCCGATCAGCCCCAGCATTTT
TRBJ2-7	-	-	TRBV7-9	CASSEGGYHEQYF	TGTGCCAGCAGCGAGGGAGGATACCACGAGCAGTACTTC
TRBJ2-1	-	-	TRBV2	CASSEARVLQEQFF	TGTGCCAGCAGTGAAGCGAGGGTGCTGCAAGAGCAGTTCTTC
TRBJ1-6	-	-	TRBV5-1	CASSWDIGLPLHF	TGCGCCAGCAGTTGGGACATCGGTCTCCCCCTCCACTTT
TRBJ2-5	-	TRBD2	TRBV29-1	CSVEDLTSGRPETQYF	TGCAGCGTTGAAGACTTGACTAGCGGGAGGCCAGAGACCCAGTACTTC
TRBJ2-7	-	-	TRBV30	CAWSVLRYEQYF	TGTGCCTGGAGTGTACTCAGATACGAGCAGTACTTC
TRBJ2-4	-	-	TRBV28	CASSSRRRGGNIQYF	TGTGCCAGCAGTTCCCGGAGAAGGGGAGGAAACATTCAGTACTTC
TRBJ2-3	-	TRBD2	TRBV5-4	CASSLETSGRLDTQYF	TGTGCCAGCAGCTTGGAGACTAGCGGGAGGTTAGATACGCAGTATTTT
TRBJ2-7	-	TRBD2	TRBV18	CASRLAANSYEQYF	TGTGCCAGCCGACTAGCGGCTAACTCCTACGAGCAGTACTTC
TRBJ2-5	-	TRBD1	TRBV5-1	CASSSTGALQETQYF	TGCGCCAGCAGCTCGACAGGGGCCCTCCAAGAGACCCAGTACTTC
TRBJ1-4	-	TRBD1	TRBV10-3	CAISERQGGSEKLFF	TGTGCCATCAGTGAAAGACAGGGAGGTAGTGAAAAACTGTTTTTT
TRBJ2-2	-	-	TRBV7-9	CASSFRGRAGTGELFF	TGTGCCAGCAGCTTCAGGGGTCGAGCGGGGACCGGGGAGCTGTTTTTT
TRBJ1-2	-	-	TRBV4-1	CASSQGTRVGTLYGYTF	TGCGCCAGCAGCCAAGGGACACGAGTTGGAACCCTCTATGGCTACACCTTC
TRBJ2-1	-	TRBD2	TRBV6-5	CASSRLAGGSEQFF	TGTGCCAGCAGTCGACTAGCGGGAGGCTCTGAGCAGTTCTTC
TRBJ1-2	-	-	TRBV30	CAWSSGSIYGYTF	TGTGCCTGGAGTTCGGGCAGCATCTATGGCTACACCTTC
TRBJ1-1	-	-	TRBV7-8	CASSQGPPMNTEAFF	TGTGCCAGCAGTCAGGGACCGCCCATGAACACTGAAGCTTTCTTT
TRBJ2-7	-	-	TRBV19	CASSPMTESYEQYF	TGTGCCAGTAGTCCGATGACAGAGTCCTACGAGCAGTACTTC
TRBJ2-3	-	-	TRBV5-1	CASSRGFGTDTQYF	TGCGCCAGCAGCAGGGGTTTTGGCACAGATACGCAGTATTTT
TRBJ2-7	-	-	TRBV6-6	CASSYAPGSYEQYF	TGTGCCAGCAGTTACGCTCCGGGTTCCTACGAGCAGTACTTC
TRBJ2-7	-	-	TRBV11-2	CASSPPGLAYEQYF	TGTGCCAGCAGCCCACCCGGATTGGCCTACGAGCAGTACTTC
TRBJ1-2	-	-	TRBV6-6	CASSYGGQAYGYTF	TGTGCCAGCAGTTACGGGGGCCAGGCCTATGGCTACACCTTC
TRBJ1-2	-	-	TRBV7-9	CASSLQREGIYGYTF	TGTGCCAGCAGCTTACAACGGGAGGGGATCTATGGCTACACCTTC
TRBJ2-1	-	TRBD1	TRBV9	CASSPRDRGLGEQFF	TGTGCCAGCAGCCCCCGGGACAGGGGGCTAGGTGAGCAGTTCTTC
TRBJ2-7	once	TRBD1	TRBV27	CASGAWAGGSYEQYF	TGTGCCAGCGGGGCTTGGGCAGGGGGTTCCTACGAGCAGTACTTC
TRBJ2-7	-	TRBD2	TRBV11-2	CASSWTSDYEQYF	TGTGCCAGCAGCTGGACTAGCGACTACGAGCAGTACTTC
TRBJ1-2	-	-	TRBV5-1	CASSQGAGSNYGYTF	TGCGCCAGCAGCCAGGGAGCAGGGTCAAACTATGGCTACACCTTC
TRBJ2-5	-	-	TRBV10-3	CATSGKVGQEETQYF	TGTGCCACCAGCGGAAAGGTAGGGCAGGAAGAGACCCAGTACTTC
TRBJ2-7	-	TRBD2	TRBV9	CASSVVLGLADYEQYF	TGTGCCAGCAGCGTAGTGCTGGGACTAGCGGACTACGAGCAGTACTTC
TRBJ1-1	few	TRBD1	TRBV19	CASRLIRDRDNTEAFF	TGTGCCAGTAGATTGATCCGGGACAGGGATAACACTGAAGCTTTCTTT
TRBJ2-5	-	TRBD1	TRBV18	CASSPTGGRETQYF	TGTGCCAGCTCGCCTACAGGGGGCCGGGAGACCCAGTACTTC
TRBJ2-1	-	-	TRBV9	CASSVELTNSYNEQFF	TGTGCCAGCAGCGTAGAACTAACCAACTCCTACAATGAGCAGTTCTTC
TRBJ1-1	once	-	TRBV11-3	CASSLGGAQNTEAFF	TGTGCCAGCAGCTTAGGAGGGGCGCAGAACACTGAAGCTTTCTTT
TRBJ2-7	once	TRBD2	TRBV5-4	CASSLASGSSYEQYF	TGTGCCAGCAGCTTGGCTAGCGGGAGTTCCTACGAGCAGTACTTC
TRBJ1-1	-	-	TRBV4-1	CASSQVWGRGMNTEAFF	TGCGCCAGCAGCCAAGTCTGGGGGAGGGGGATGAACACTGAAGCTTTCTTT
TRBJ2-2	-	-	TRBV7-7	CASSLNTATSGELFF	TGTGCTAGCAGCTTAAATACAGCAACCTCCGGGGAGCTGTTTTTT